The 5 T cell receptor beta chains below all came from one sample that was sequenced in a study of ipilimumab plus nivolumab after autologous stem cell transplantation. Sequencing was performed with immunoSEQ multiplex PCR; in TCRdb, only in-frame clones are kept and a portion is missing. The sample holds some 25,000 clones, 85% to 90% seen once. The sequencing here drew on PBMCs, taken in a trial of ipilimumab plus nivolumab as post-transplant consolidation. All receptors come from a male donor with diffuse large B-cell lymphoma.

The CDR3 loop is CASTRTADNSPLHF. The CDR3 DNA follows: TGTGCCAGTACGCGGACGGCTGATAATTCACCCCTCCACTTT. This sequence joins TRBV19 and TRBJ1-6; unclear D gene. Germline values: CDR1 LNHDA, CDR2 SQIVND (reference sequence). Trimming cost V 7 bases and J 5 bases, with 12 bases left between them. The CDR3 totals 14 residues.

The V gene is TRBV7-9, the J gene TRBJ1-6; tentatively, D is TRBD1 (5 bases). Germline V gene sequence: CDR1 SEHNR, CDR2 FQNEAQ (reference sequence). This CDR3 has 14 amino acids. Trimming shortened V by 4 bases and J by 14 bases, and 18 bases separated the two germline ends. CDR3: CASSSQGRVRTLHF. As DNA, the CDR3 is TGTGCCAGCAGCTCCCAGGGCAGAGTACGGACCCTCCACTTT.

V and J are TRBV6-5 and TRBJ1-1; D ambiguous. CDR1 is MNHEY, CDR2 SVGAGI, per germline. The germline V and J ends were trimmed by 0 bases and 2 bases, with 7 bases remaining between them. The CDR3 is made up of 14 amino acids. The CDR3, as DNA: TGTGCCAGCAGTTACTCGAGACCTAACACTGAAGCTTTCTTT. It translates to CASSYSRPNTEAFF.

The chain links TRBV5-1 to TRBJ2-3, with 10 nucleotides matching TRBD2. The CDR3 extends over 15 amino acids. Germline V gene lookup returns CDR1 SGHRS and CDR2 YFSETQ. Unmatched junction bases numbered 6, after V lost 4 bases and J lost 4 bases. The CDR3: CASSSGGAEADTQYF. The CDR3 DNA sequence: TGCGCCAGCAGCAGCGGGGGGGCTGAGGCAGATACGCAGTATTTT.

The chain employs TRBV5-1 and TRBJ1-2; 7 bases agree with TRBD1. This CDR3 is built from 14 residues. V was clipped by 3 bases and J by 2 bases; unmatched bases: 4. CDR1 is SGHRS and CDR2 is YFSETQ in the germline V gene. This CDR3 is CASSSGQENYGYTF. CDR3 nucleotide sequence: TGCGCCAGCAGCTCCGGACAGGAGAACTATGGCTACACCTTC.